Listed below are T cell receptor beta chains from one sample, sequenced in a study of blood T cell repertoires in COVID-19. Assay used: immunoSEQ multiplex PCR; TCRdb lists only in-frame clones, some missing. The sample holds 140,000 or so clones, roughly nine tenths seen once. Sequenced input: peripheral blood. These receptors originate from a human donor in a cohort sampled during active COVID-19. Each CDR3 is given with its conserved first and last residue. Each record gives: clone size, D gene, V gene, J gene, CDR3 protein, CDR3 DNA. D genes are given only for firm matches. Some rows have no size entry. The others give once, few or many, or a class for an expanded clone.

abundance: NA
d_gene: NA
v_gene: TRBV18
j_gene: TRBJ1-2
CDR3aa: CASSSRTATNYGYTF
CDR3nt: TGTGCCAGCTCATCCAGGACAGCCACTAACTATGGCTACACCTTC

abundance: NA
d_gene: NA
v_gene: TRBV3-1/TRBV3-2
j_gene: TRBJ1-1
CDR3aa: CASSQSLRGEAFF
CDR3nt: TGTGCCAGCAGCCAAAGCCTTCGAGGGGAAGCTTTCTTT

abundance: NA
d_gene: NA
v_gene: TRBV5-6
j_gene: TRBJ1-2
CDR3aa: CASLPGWGNYGYIF
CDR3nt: TGTGCCAGCCTACCGGGATGGGGAAACTATGGCTACATCTTC

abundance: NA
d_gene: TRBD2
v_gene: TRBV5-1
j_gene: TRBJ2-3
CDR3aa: CASSSWTSGGTTSTDTQYF
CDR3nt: TGCGCCAGCAGCTCTTGGACTAGCGGGGGGACAACTAGCACAGATACGCAGTATTTT

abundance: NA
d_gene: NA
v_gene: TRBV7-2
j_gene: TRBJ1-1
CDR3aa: CASSLGLRYDSAFF
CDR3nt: TGTGCCAGCAGCTTGGGACTAAGGTACGATTCTGCTTTCTTT

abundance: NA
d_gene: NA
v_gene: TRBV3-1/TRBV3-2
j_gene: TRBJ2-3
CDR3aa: CASSQVRNTDTQYF
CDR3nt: TGTGCCAGCAGCCAAGTCAGAAACACAGATACGCAGTATTTT

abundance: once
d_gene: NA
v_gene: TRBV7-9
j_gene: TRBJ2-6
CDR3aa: CASSLVRIGPSGANVLTF
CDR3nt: TGTGCCAGCAGCTTAGTAAGGATTGGGCCCTCTGGGGCCAACGTCCTGACTTTC

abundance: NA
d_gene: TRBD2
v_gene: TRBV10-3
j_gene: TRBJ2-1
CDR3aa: CAISESLAGFNEQFF
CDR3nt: TGTGCCATCAGTGAGTCGCTAGCGGGGTTCAATGAGCAGTTCTTC

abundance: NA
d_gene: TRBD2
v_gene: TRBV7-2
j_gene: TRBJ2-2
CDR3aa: CASSPPPRGANTGELFF
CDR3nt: TGTGCCAGCAGCCCCCCCCCGCGGGGGGCGAACACCGGGGAGCTGTTTTTT

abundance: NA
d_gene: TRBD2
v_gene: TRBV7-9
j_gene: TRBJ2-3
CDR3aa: CASSRTSGADTQYF
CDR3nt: TGTGCCAGCAGTCGGACTAGCGGGGCAGATACGCAGTATTTT

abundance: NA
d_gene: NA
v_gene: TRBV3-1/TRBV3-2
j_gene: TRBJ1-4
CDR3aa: CASSQDLGTGIAQPPTNEKLFF
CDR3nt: TGTGCCAGCAGCCAAGACTTGGGTACCGGGATCGCTCAACCCCCAACTAATGAAAAACTGTTTTTT

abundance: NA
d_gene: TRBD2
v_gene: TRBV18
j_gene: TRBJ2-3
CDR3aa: CASSPRPTSGVRGTDTQYF
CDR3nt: TGTGCCAGCTCACCACGCCCGACTAGCGGGGTGAGAGGGACAGATACGCAGTATTTT

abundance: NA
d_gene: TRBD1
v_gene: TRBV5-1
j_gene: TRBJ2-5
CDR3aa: CASSPVGTGYSETQYF
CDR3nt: TGCGCCAGCAGCCCAGTCGGGACAGGGTACTCGGAGACCCAGTACTTC

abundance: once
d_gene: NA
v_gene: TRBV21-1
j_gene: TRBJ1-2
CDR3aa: CASSKVLRGGYTF
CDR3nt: TGTGCCAGCAGCAAAGTCCTCCGGGGTGGCTACACCTTC

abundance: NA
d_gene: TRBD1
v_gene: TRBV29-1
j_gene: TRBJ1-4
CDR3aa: CSGMGQEEKLFF
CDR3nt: TGCAGCGGGATGGGACAGGAAGAAAAACTGTTTTTT

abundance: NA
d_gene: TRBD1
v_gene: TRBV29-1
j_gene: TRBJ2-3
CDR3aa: CSSRTGLDTDTQYF
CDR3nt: TGCAGCTCCCGGACAGGGCTTGACACAGATACGCAGTATTTT

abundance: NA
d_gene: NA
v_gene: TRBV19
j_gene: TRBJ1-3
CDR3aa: CASRSWSSGNTIYF
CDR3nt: TGTGCCAGTCGATCTTGGAGCTCTGGAAACACCATATATTTT

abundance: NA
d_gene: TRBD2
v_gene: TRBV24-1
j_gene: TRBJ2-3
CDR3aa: CATSEVAGGRGTDTQYF
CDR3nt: TGTGCCACCAGTGAGGTAGCGGGGGGCCGGGGCACAGATACGCAGTATTTT

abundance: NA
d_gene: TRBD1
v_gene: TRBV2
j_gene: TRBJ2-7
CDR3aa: CASQRDRDGYEQYF
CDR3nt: TGTGCCAGCCAACGGGACAGGGATGGATACGAGCAGTACTTC

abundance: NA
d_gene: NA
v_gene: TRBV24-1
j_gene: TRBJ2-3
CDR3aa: CATSDPTDTQYF
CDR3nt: TGTGCCACCAGTGACCCAACAGATACGCAGTATTTT

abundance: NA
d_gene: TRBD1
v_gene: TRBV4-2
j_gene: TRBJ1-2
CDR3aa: CASSQGIPGGGGYTF
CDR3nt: TGTGCCAGCAGCCAAGGTATCCCGGGAGGGGGCGGCTACACCTTC

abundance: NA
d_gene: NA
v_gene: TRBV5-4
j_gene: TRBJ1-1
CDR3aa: CASSLEGRSEAFF
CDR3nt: TGTGCCAGCAGCTTGGAAGGGAGGAGTGAAGCTTTCTTT

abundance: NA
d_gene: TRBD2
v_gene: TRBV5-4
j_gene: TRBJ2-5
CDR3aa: CASSLLADQETQYF
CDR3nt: TGTGCCAGCAGCCTCCTAGCGGACCAAGAGACCCAGTACTTC

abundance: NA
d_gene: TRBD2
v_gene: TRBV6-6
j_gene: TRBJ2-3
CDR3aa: CATGGGPDTQYF
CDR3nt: TGTGCCACCGGGGGGGGCCCGGATACGCAGTATTTT

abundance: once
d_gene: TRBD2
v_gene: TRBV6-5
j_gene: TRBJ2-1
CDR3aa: CASSYYYSGEQFF
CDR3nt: TGTGCCAGCAGTTATTATTATAGCGGGGAGCAGTTCTTC

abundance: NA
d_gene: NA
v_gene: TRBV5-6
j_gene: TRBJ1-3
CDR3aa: CASRQLLRSGNTIYF
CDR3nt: TGTGCCAGCAGGCAACTACTTCGCTCTGGAAACACCATATATTTT

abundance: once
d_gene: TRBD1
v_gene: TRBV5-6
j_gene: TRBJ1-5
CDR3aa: CASSQRTGGSNQPQHF
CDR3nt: TGTGCCAGCAGCCAAAGGACAGGAGGGTCCAATCAGCCCCAGCATTTT

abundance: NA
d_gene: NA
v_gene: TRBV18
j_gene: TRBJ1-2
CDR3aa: CASSPRTPQGKFYGYTF
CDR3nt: TGTGCCAGCTCACCACGGACTCCACAGGGAAAGTTCTATGGCTACACCTTC

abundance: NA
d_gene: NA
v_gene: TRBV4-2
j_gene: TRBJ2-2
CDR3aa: CASSQRSGNTGELFF
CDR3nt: TGTGCCAGCAGCCAAAGGTCGGGAAACACCGGGGAGCTGTTTTTT